The TCR beta chain described here comes from a study of T cell responses to AZD1222 COVID-19 vaccine (dated by TCRdb to about 2021). Regarding the study in general: Because spike-specific TCR depth and breadth did not differ between the two schedules, AZD1222 recipients who got a second dose at roughly 4 weeks were pooled with those who got a second dose at roughly 12 weeks. A total of about 230 trial participants underwent TCR sequencing, of whom some 210 received two doses of AZD1222 and approximately 25 received two doses of the MenACWY control vaccine. Trial participants were enrolled by age into 18-55, 56-69 and 70-plus year subgroups, with roughly 160, 29 and 62 TCR-sequenced participants respectively. Paper-wide results and their limitations: After two AZD1222 doses, spike-specific TCR breadth and depth were significantly higher than at day 0 and than in MenACWY recipients. Epitopes outside the regions mutated in the B.1.351 and B.1.1.7 variants were reportedly recognized by nearly half of the unique spike-specific TCRs. Because no day 14 peak-response samples were available, the repertoires could be characterized only after the peak T cell response. The 56-69-year group was small, and its depth increase did not reach significance, likely because of low power. The vaccine-associated CD4 TCRs covered the entire spike protein, and the dominant responses fell in regions 160-218 and 743-854. Conclusions about previously exposed vaccinees were limited because only six or seven AZD1222 recipients were SARS-CoV-2 seropositive at baseline. Participants were mostly white British and included more females than males, and it was suggested by the authors that clonal diversity may have been underestimated.

On this clone itself: This receptor's antigen is unknown. No quality values exist for individual bases; no much larger clone is one base distant.

The CDR1 and CDR2 encoded by the germline V gene are SGHRS and YFSETQ. V and J are truncated by 1 base and 10 bases respectively, leaving an intervening sequence of 15 bases. The CDR3 numbers 14 residues from cysteine through phenylalanine. Just the 42-base CDR3 DNA is kept, in frame starting at base 1. The sample's time point, from its label and the paper: baseline before first vaccination. Samples from vaccinated people were obtained from the UK trials COV001 and COV002, which included a single-blind randomized controlled phase 2/3 trial of AZD1222 (ChAdOx1 nCoV-19) in healthy adults. For TCRbeta chain sequencing, PBMC samples from trial participants were taken at day 0 and at day 28 after the second dose. The CDR3 regions of human TCRbeta chains were subjected to immunosequencing. The original pipeline was this. TCRs in the repertoires were matched against a reference library of SARS-CoV-2-specific TCRs that had been generated with the MIRA antigen-specificity platform. Breadth meant the fraction of unique TCRs that were SARS-CoV-2-associated, whereas depth meant the fraction of total T cells that were SARS-CoV-2-associated. Each spike-specific TCR was assigned to its reactive spike region and to a CD4 or CD8 class using the MIRA data. Log10-transformed breadth and depth values were compared by one-way ANOVA with Sidak's multiple comparisons tests. This immuneACCESS table, as held by TCRdb, lists in-frame sequences with V and J called but not all clones. Of the missing ones, under half trace to an unresolved V gene in checked studies; the others have no known cause. From that table come the V and J calls and clone size; the DNA was used to work out D and trimming. A total of about 120,000 clones appear in this sample, approximately 87% of them only once. The top ten constitute roughly 12% of the sample.

The rearranged segments are TRBV5-1 and TRBJ2-1, and perhaps TRBD2 as D gene, on 6 matching bases. This TCR came from an adult in good health. Sequencing used peripheral blood, obtained on day 0 of AZD1222 vaccination. CDR3 region: CASSLNLGLAEQFF. The DNA sequence reads TGCGCCAGCAGCTTGAACCTAGGGCTAGCGGAGCAGTTCTTC.